The 3 T cell receptor beta chains given below trace back to one sample, sequenced in a study of blood T cell repertoires in COVID-19. Assay used: immunoSEQ multiplex PCR; TCRdb lists only in-frame clones, some missing. The sample lists around 190,000 clones, more than 65% occurring once. Specimen: PBMCs or T cells enriched from blood (not recorded which). These receptors all come from a woman aged 45-60 years with acute COVID-19.

The chain uses TRBV3-1 (or the pseudogene TRBV3-2) and TRBJ2-7, with unresolved D. The CDR3 length is 14 residues. V lost 2 bases and J 7 bases, leaving 15 bases between the germline ends. The germline V gene encodes CDR1 LGHDT and CDR2 YNNKEL (reference sequence). CDR3 loop: CASSQRASAREQYV. CDR3 in DNA: TGTGCCAGCAGCCAAAGAGCGTCAGCTCGGGAGCAGTACGTC.

The genes are TRBV7-8 and TRBJ2-3; D might be TRBD2 (6 bases). The CDR3 totals 14 residues. V lost 1 base, J lost 4 bases, and 9 bases lay in between. Germline CDR1 SGHVS, CDR2 FQNEAQ. In nucleotides, the CDR3 is TGTGCCAGCAGCTTAGTGGGCGGGGCAGATACGCAGTATTTT. Amino acids: CASSLVGGADTQYF.

This clone was seen only a few times. V usage is TRBV4-1 and J usage is TRBJ2-5; D may be TRBD2 (7 bases). Trimming removed 3 bases from V and 7 bases from J, with 18 bases in between. The CDR3 covers 15 residues. CDR1 MGHRA and CDR2 YSYEKL come from the germline V gene. CDR3 protein: CASSQAPRGGWTQYF. In DNA form, the CDR3 reads TGCGCCAGCAGCCAGGCCCCCAGGGGAGGGTGGACCCAGTACTTC.